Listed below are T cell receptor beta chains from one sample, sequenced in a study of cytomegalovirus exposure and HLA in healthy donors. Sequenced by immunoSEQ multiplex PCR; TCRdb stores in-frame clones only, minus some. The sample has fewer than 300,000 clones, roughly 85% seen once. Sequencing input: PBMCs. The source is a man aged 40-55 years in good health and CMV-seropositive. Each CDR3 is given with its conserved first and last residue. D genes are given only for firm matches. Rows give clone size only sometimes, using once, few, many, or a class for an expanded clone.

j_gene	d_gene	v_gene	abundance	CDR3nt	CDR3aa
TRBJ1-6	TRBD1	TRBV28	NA	TGTGCCAGCAGTTTTCCGGGACAGAGAAATTCACCCCTCCACTTT	CASSFPGQRNSPLHF
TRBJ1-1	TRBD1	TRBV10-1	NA	TGCGCCAGCAGCGCCGGGACAGCCTACACTGAAGCTTTCTTT	CASSAGTAYTEAFF
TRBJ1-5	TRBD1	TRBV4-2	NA	TGTGCCAGCAGCCAACTCGAGGGGGCAAATCAGCCCCAGCATTTT	CASSQLEGANQPQHF
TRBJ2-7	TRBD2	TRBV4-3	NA	TGCGCCAGCAGCCGCGGACTAGCGGGAGCCTACGAGCAGTACTTC	CASSRGLAGAYEQYF
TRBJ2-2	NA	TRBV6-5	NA	TGTGCCAGCAGTTCCCCGGGGGATCCTGGGGAGCTGTTTTTT	CASSSPGDPGELFF
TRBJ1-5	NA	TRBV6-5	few	TGTGCCAGCAGGCGCAGGCAGAATCAGCCCCAGCATTTT	CASRRRQNQPQHF
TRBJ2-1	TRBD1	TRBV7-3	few	TGTGCCAGCAGCTACGGACAGGGCCAGGTCAATGAGCAGTTCTTC	CASSYGQGQVNEQFF
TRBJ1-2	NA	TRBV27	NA	TGTGCCAGCAGTGCAACCTCGACAGCTTATGGCTACACCTTC	CASSATSTAYGYTF
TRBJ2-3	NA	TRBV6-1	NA	TGTGCCAGCAGTGAATTTGGCGGATCTAGCACAGATACGCAGTATTTT	CASSEFGGSSTDTQYF
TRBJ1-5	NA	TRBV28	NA	TGTGCCAGCAGGACACCGGGGATCAATCAGCCCCAGCATTTT	CASRTPGINQPQHF
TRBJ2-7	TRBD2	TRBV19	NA	TGTGCCAGTAGTTGGGGCGGGAGGGCCTTCTACGAGCAGTACTTC	CASSWGGRAFYEQYF
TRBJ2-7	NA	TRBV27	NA	TGTGCCAGCAGTTTACTTGGTGAACATACCCAGTACTTC	CASSLLGEHTQYF
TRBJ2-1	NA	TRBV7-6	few	TGTGCCAGCAGCTTAGGGACAGAGTACAATGAGCAGTTCTTC	CASSLGTEYNEQFF